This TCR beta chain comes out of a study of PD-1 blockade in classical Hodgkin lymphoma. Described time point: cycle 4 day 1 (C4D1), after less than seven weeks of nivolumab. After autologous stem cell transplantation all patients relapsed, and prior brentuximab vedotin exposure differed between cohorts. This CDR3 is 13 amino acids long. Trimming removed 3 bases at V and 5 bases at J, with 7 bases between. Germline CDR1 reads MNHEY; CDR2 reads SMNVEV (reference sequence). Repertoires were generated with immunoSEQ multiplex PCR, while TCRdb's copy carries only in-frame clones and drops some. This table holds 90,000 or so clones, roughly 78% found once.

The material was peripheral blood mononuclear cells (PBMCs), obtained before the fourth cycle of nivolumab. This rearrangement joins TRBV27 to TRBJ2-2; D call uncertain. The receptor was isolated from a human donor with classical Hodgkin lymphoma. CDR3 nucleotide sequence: TGTGCCAGCAGTTTCACCGGGACCGGGGAGCTGTTTTTT. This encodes CASSFTGTGELFF.